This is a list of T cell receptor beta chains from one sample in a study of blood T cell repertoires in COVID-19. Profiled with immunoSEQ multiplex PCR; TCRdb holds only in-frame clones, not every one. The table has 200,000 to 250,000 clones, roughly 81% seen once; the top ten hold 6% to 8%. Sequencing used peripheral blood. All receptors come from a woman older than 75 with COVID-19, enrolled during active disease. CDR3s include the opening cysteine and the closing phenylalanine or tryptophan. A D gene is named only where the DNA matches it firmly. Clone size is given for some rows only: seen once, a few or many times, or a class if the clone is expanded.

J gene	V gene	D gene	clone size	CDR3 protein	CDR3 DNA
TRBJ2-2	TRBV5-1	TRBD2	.	CASSLVAGVSTGELFF	TGCGCCAGCAGCTTGGTAGCGGGGGTTTCCACCGGGGAGCTGTTTTTT
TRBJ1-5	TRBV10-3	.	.	CAISESQYNQPQHF	TGTGCCATCAGTGAGTCGCAGTACAATCAGCCCCAGCATTTT
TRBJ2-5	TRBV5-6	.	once	CASSIGGNWGTQYF	TGTGCCAGCAGTATTGGCGGGAACTGGGGGACCCAGTACTTC
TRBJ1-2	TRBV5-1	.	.	CASSLDGGWDYGYTF	TGCGCCAGCAGCTTGGATGGCGGATGGGACTATGGCTACACCTTC
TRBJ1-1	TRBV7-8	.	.	CASSLKLRWENNTEAFF	TGTGCCAGCAGCTTAAAATTGCGGTGGGAGAACAACACTGAAGCTTTCTTT
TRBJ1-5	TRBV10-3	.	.	CAISDREDQPQHF	TGTGCCATCAGTGATCGAGAGGATCAGCCCCAGCATTTT
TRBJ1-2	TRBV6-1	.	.	CASSGPGRVNGYGYTF	TGTGCCAGCAGTGGTCCGGGGAGGGTTAATGGCTATGGCTACACCTTC
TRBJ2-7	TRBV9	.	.	CASSPNMGGPTSSYEQYF	TGTGCCAGCAGCCCAAACATGGGGGGTCCTACTTCTTCCTACGAGCAGTACTTC
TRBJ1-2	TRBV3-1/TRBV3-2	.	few	CASSQGRGYTF	TGTGCCAGCAGCCAAGGGCGGGGCTACACCTTC
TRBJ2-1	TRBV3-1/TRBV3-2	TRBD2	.	CASRVAGYNEQFF	TGTGCCAGCAGGGTAGCGGGGTACAATGAGCAGTTCTTC
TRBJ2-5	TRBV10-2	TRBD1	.	CASGQGAKTQYF	TGCGCCAGCGGACAGGGGGCAAAGACCCAGTACTTC
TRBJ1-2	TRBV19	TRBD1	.	CASPGTGGDYGYTF	TGTGCCAGTCCCGGGACAGGGGGCGACTATGGCTACACCTTC
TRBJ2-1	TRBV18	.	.	CASSVQGGNEQFF	TGTGCCAGCTCAGTCCAAGGCGGGAATGAGCAGTTCTTC
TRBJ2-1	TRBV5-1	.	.	CASSLVAQGVLNEQFF	TGCGCCAGCAGCTTGGTCGCGCAGGGTGTATTGAATGAGCAGTTCTTC
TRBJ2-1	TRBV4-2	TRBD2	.	CASSQALAGYNEQFF	TGTGCCAGCAGCCAAGCACTAGCGGGATACAATGAGCAGTTCTTC
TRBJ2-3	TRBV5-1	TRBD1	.	CASSWGQGRGPDTQYF	TGCGCCAGCAGCTGGGGACAGGGAAGGGGCCCAGATACGCAGTATTTT
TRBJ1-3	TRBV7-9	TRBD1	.	CASSQDRGAGNTIYF	TGTGCCAGCAGCCAAGACAGGGGAGCTGGAAACACCATATATTTT
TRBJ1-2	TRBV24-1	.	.	CATSETGNYGYTF	TGTGCCACCAGTGAAACAGGGAACTATGGCTACACCTTC
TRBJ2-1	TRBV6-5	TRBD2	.	CASSLAGGLHEQFF	TGTGCCAGCAGCTTAGCGGGGGGGCTACATGAGCAGTTCTTC
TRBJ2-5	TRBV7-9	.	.	CASSLEGHWTQYF	TGTGCCAGCAGCTTAGAGGGACATTGGACCCAGTACTTC
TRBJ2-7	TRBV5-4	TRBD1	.	CASKAGTDLTEQYF	TGTGCCAGCAAGGCCGGGACAGATTTAACCGAGCAGTACTTC
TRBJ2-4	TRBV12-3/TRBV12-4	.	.	CASSPLNIQYF	TGTGCCAGCAGTCCTCTAAACATTCAGTACTTC
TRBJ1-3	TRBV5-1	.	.	CASSLGGPGNTIYF	TGCGCCAGCAGCTTGGGAGGCCCGGGAAACACCATATATTTT
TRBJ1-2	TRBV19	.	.	CASSIEGGTTYGYTF	TGTGCCAGTAGTATAGAGGGCGGGACGACCTATGGCTACACCTTC
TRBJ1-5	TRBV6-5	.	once	CASSPGGNDNQPQHF	TGTGCCAGCAGCCCGGGGGGGAATGACAATCAGCCCCAGCATTTT
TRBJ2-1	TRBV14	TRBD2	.	CASSQLAGGTYNEQFF	TGTGCCAGCAGCCAATTAGCGGGGGGGACTTACAATGAGCAGTTCTTC
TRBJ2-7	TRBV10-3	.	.	CAISDKTYEQYF	TGTGCCATCAGCGACAAAACCTACGAGCAGTACTTC
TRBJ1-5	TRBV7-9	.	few	CASSFQGNQPQHF	TGTGCCAGCAGCTTTCAGGGGAATCAGCCCCAGCATTTT
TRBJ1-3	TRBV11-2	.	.	CASSLQYDTIYF	TGTGCCAGCAGCTTGCAGTATGACACCATATATTTT
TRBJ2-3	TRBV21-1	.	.	CASTYPRGARVDTQYF	TGTGCCAGCACCTACCCCCGGGGAGCCCGAGTAGATACGCAGTATTTT
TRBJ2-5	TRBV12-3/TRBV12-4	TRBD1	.	CASNLGRGETQYF	TGTGCCAGCAACCTGGGCAGGGGGGAGACCCAGTACTTC
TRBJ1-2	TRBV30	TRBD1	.	CAWSDGTAYGYTF	TGTGCCTGGAGTGACGGGACAGCCTATGGCTACACCTTC
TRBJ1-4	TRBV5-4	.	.	CASSSYSSPHEKLFF	TGTGCCAGCAGCTCCTATAGTTCTCCGCATGAAAAACTGTTTTTT
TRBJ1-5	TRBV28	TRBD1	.	CASRPRTGAPNQPQHF	TGTGCCAGCAGACCCCGGACAGGGGCCCCCAATCAGCCCCAGCATTTT
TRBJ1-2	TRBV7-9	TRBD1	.	CASSPRQGAYGYTF	TGTGCCAGCAGCCCTAGACAGGGGGCATATGGCTACACCTTC
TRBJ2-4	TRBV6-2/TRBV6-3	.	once	CASSTPTGEGIQYF	TGTGCCAGCAGCACTCCGACAGGGGAGGGCATTCAGTACTTC
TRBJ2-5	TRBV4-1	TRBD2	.	CASSQDRAGVETQYF	TGCGCCAGCAGCCAAGATAGGGCGGGGGTTGAGACCCAGTACTTC
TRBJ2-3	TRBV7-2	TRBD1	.	CASSLIRGQGYTDTQYF	TGTGCCAGCAGCTTAATAAGGGGACAGGGCTACACAGATACGCAGTATTTT
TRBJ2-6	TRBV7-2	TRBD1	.	CASSWRVAGGSGANVLTF	TGTGCCAGCAGCTGGAGAGTTGCAGGGGGCTCTGGGGCCAACGTCCTGACTTTC
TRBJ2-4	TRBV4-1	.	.	CASSHYQEGKAKNIQYF	TGCGCCAGCAGCCACTATCAGGAGGGGAAGGCCAAAAACATTCAGTACTTC
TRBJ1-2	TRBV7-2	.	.	CASSLEGWGDGYTF	TGTGCCAGCAGCTTAGAAGGGTGGGGGGACGGCTACACCTTC
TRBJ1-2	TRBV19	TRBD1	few	CASSSPGQAPRYYGYTF	TGTGCCAGTAGTAGTCCGGGACAGGCGCCTCGATACTATGGCTACACCTTC
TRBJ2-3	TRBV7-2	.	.	CASSFLRVSDTQYF	TGTGCCAGCAGCTTTTTGAGGGTGTCAGATACGCAGTATTTT
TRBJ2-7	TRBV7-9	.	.	CASSSGVRYEQYF	TGTGCCAGCAGCTCCGGAGTACGTTACGAGCAGTACTTC
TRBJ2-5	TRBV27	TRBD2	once	CASSPPGGRGTQYF	TGTGCCAGCAGTCCGCCGGGGGGAAGGGGGACCCAGTACTTC